A single sample gave rise to the 25 T cell receptor beta chains below, sequenced in a study of cytomegalovirus exposure and HLA in healthy donors. The PCR employed 60 Vbeta primers together with 13 Jbeta primers. The repertoire was sequenced with immunoSEQ multiplex PCR; TCRdb's copy has only in-frame clones and lacks some. The table has under 200,000 clones, 80% to 90% seen once; the top ten hold about a tenth. What was sequenced was PBMCs. All receptors derive from a man younger than 35 in good health and CMV-seropositive.

In this sample, this clone turned up a few times. The gene calls are TRBV4-3 and TRBJ1-2, with 10 positions matching TRBD1. The CDR3 has 15 residues. Unmatched junction bases numbered 4, after V lost 0 bases and J lost 6 bases. Germline loops: CDR1 LGHNA, CDR2 YSLEER. The CDR3: CASSQDWTGGDGYTF. CDR3 nucleotide sequence: TGCGCCAGCAGCCAAGATTGGACAGGGGGAGATGGCTACACCTTC.

The chain links TRBV2 to TRBJ1-4; tentative D call: TRBD1 (6 bases). This CDR3 region has 14 residues. CDR1 SNHLY and CDR2 FYNNEI come from the germline V gene. With 6 bases removed from V and 4 bases from J, the gap between germline ends came to 12 bases. The CDR3 sequence: CASRTDRNNEKLFF. In DNA, the CDR3 is TGTGCCAGCAGGACCGACAGGAATAATGAAAAACTGTTTTTT. The full variable domain, with the rest looked up from reference TRBV2 and TRBJ1-4, is EPEVTQTPSHQVTQMGQEVILRCVPISNHLYFYWYRQILGQKVEFLVSFYNNEISEKSEIFDDQFSVERPDGSNFTLKIRSTKLEDSAMYFCASRTDRNNEKLFFGSGTQLSVL.

This rearrangement joins TRBV5-4 to TRBJ2-1; 8 positions agree with TRBD1. The V segment lost 3 bases and the J segment 4 bases; nucleotides outside the gene matches: 6. The germline V gene encodes CDR1 SGHNT and CDR2 YYREEE (reference sequence). The CDR3 contains 15 residues. The CDR3 bases are TGTGCCAGCAGCTCCGGGACAGGCGCGTACAATGAGCAGTTCTTC. The encoded protein is CASSSGTGAYNEQFF. The variable domain in full, with the rest retrieved from reference TRBV5-4 and TRBJ2-1, is ETGVTQSPTHLIKTRGQQVTLRCSSQSGHNTVSWYQQALGQGPQFIFQYYREEENGRGNFPPRFSGLQFPNYSSELNVNALELDDSALYLCASSSGTGAYNEQFFGPGTRLTVL.

The chain joins TRBV27 to TRBJ1-3; D is uncertain. CDR1 and CDR2 (germline): MNHEY, SMNVEV (reference sequence). The CDR3 length is 13 residues. Deletions cut 6 bases from V and 4 bases from J, with 10 bases between. The CDR3 DNA follows: TGTGCCAGCAGGGTGACCAGGGGAAACACCATATATTTT. Its translation: CASRVTRGNTIYF.

The V gene is TRBV5-1, the J gene TRBJ1-2, with 9 bases aligning to TRBD1. Germline CDR1 SGHRS, CDR2 YFSETQ. The junction had 8 bases not matched to a gene; V was cut back by 0 bases and J by 8 bases. This CDR3 is built from 15 residues. The CDR3 spells CASSLDGRTGDGYTF. In DNA form, the CDR3 reads TGCGCCAGCAGCTTGGATGGGCGGACAGGGGACGGCTACACCTTC.

The V and J genes are TRBV10-2 and TRBJ1-1; 7 bases are shared with TRBD1. This CDR3 has 16 residues. The V segment lost 6 bases and the J segment 3 bases; nucleotides outside the gene matches: 13. Looked up from germline, CDR1 is WSHSY and CDR2 is SAAADI. The CDR3 reads CASSTRGLSTYTEAFF. The CDR3 nucleotides read TGCGCCAGCAGCACGAGGGGGCTCTCTACCTACACTGAAGCTTTCTTT.

CDR3 sequence reads: CASKGTDYEQYF. The DNA of the CDR3 is TGTGCCAGCAAGGGGACAGACTACGAGCAGTACTTC. This sequence joins TRBV7-8 and TRBJ2-7; 7 bases map to TRBD1. J was trimmed by 3 bases and V by 7 bases; bases with no gene match: 3. Germline V gives CDR1 SGHVS, CDR2 FQNEAQ. This CDR3 is 12 amino acids long. The full variable domain, completed using reference TRBV7-8 and TRBJ2-7, is GAGVSQSPRYKVAKRGQDVALRCDPISGHVSLFWYQQALGQGPEFLTYFQNEAQLDKSGLPSDRFFAERPEGSVSTLKIQRTQQEDSAVYLCASKGTDYEQYFGPGTRLTVT.

This clone was counted between two and nine times. This chain joins TRBV6-6 and TRBJ1-3; TRBD1 is a possible D gene (5 bases). The CDR3 totals 12 residues. Germline CDR1 reads MNHNY; CDR2 reads SVGAGI (reference sequence). V lost 4 bases and J lost 5, with 6 bases in between. CDR3 region: CASSSDRNTIYF. The CDR3 nucleotides are TGTGCCAGCAGTTCGGACAGAAACACCATATATTTT.

As for this clone: Compared with germline, one end of the junction differs, possibly owing to a read error. This chain links TRBV7-9 with TRBJ1-1; possibly TRBD1 for D (6 bases). This CDR3 contains 14 residues. Per the germline V gene, CDR1 is SEHNR and CDR2 is FQNEAQ (reference sequence). The DNA of the CDR3 is TGTTCCAGCAGCTTAGGGGGGACATCAAACCAAGCTTTCTTT. This gives the protein CSSSLGGTSNQAFF.

The V and J genes are TRBV9 and TRBJ2-3, with D possibly matching TRBD1 (6 bases). This CDR3 contains 14 residues. The germline V gene encodes CDR1 SGDLS and CDR2 YYNGEE. The V gene lost 2 bases and the J gene lost 2 bases, with 9 bases spanning the gap. The CDR3 sequence is CASSVTGYTDTQYF. CDR3 nucleotide sequence: TGTGCCAGCAGCGTGACAGGCTACACAGATACGCAGTATTTT.

This clone appeared a few times. This chain uses TRBV7-9 with TRBJ2-5, with TRBD2 matching 8 bases. In germline, CDR1 is SEHNR, CDR2 FQNEAQ (reference sequence). The CDR3 consists of 15 residues. Germline trimming cut 4 bases from V and 4 bases from J; bases unmatched to any gene: 8. CDR3 sequence (DNA): TGTGCCAGCAGCTACTTCGGGGGGGCCGGAGAGACCCAGTACTTC. It is translated as CASSYFGGAGETQYF.

The CDR3 loop is CASSLGQGSLDEQFF. As DNA, the CDR3 is TGCGCCAGCAGCTTGGGACAGGGCTCCTTGGATGAGCAGTTCTTC. The chain uses TRBV5-1 and TRBJ2-1; 7 bases agree with TRBD1. This CDR3 has 15 amino acids. V was pared by 0 bases and J by 8 bases, with 8 bases of the junction left unmatched. Per the germline V gene, CDR1 is SGHRS and CDR2 is YFSETQ. Full variable domain (rest looked up from reference TRBV5-1 and TRBJ2-1): KAGVTQTPRYLIKTRGQQVTLSCSPISGHRSVSWYQQTPGQGLQFLFEYFSETQRNKGNFPGRFSGRQFSNSRSEMNVSTLELGDSALYLCASSLGQGSLDEQFFGPGTRLTVL.

This clone was found once. The chain combines TRBV4-1 with TRBJ1-2, with 7 bases aligning to TRBD1. The germline gives CDR1 MGHRA, CDR2 YSYEKL. This CDR3 has 14 residues. V gave up 4 bases and J gave up 8 bases; unmatched junction bases: 10. The CDR3 DNA reads as TGCGCCAGCAGCCGACCCGACAGGGATCAGGGCTACACCTTC. Translated, it gives CASSRPDRDQGYTF.

The genes are TRBV18 and TRBJ1-1; weak D call: TRBD1 (5 bases). The CDR3 totals 19 residues. V was shortened by 2 bases and J by 2 bases, with 24 bases between the two germline ends. CDR1 is KGHSH, CDR2 LQKENI, per germline. CDR3 coding DNA: TGTGCCAGCTCACCAAACATCGCGGGGCTTTCTGGGACCAACACTGAAGCTTTCTTT. Translated, it gives CASSPNIAGLSGTNTEAFF.

This clone was seen a handful of times. In nucleotides, the CDR3 is TGTGCCAGCAGTCAGCGGGGGGCGGCAGATACGCAGTATTTT. Translated, it gives CASSQRGAADTQYF. This chain joins TRBV6-4 and TRBJ2-3; 9 positions match TRBD2. Germline V gives CDR1 MRHNA, CDR2 SNTAGT. With V trimmed by 5 bases and J by 4 bases, 4 bases remained unmatched. This CDR3 contains 14 residues.

This chain uses TRBV5-1 with TRBJ2-2; 9 positions match TRBD2. Germline assignment: CDR1 SGHRS and CDR2 YFSETQ. J lost 2 bases, V lost 0 bases, and 8 bases had no gene match. This CDR3 spans 18 amino acids. The CDR3 loop is CASSLVVAGALNTGELFF. CDR3 DNA: TGCGCCAGCAGCTTGGTGGTAGCGGGGGCCCTCAACACCGGGGAGCTGTTTTTT.

The rearrangement links TRBV29-1 to TRBJ2-3, with unresolved D. Trimming took off 6 bases at V and 2 bases at J, with 15 bases between the two ends. The germline V gene encodes CDR1 SQVTM and CDR2 ANQGSEA. CDR3 length: 14 residues. CDR3 nucleotides: TGCAGCGTGCCTAGTTCTACCCACACAGATACGCAGTATTTT. Translated: CSVPSSTHTDTQYF.

Note on this clone: Its ends do not fully match the called genes, so a read error is possible. The chain employs TRBV7-9 and TRBJ2-7, with D possibly TRBD1 on 6 matching bases. CDR3 size: 12 residues. Germline V lookup: CDR1 SEHNR, CDR2 FQNEAQ (reference sequence). Here the CDR3 DNA reads TGTTCCAGCAGCCCTGGGGGCTCGGGGCAGTACTTC. Its translation is CSSSPGGSGQYF.

Only one count was recorded for this clone. The chain employs TRBV29-1 and TRBJ2-3, with 7 bases that match TRBD1. V shed 4 bases and J 2 bases; nucleotides not matched to a gene: 9. The CDR3 contains 15 residues. CDR1 and CDR2 from the germline V gene are SQVTM and ANQGSEA. Written as DNA, the CDR3 is TGCAGCGTTGCTCACACAGGGGCCGACACAGATACGCAGTATTTT. Its protein product is CSVAHTGADTDTQYF.

This chain uses TRBV6-1 with TRBJ1-2; weak D call: TRBD1 (5 bases). CDR3 length equals 15 residues. The germline CDR1 and CDR2 sequences are MNHNS and SASEGT. V was pared by 0 bases and J by 2 bases, with 10 bases between. The CDR3 loop is CASSEAHSGNYGYTF. The CDR3 DNA reads TGTGCCAGCAGTGAAGCACATTCAGGGAACTATGGCTACACCTTC.

This clone was found a few times. This chain uses TRBV7-2 with TRBJ1-4; TRBD1 might be the D (5 bases). Trimming stripped 5 bases from V and 8 bases from J, with 9 bases between. CDR1 is SGHTA, CDR2 FQGNSA, per germline. This CDR3 has 12 amino acids. The CDR3 DNA is TGTGCCAGCAGCCAGGGAGGGGAAAAACTGTTTTTT. Translating gives CASSQGGEKLFF.

V usage is TRBV11-2 and J usage is TRBJ2-7, with TRBD2 as a possible D gene (6 bases). Trimming shortened V by 1 base and J by 4 bases, and 17 bases separated the two germline ends. In germline, CDR1 is SGHAT, CDR2 FQNNGV. There are 16 residues in the CDR3. The CDR3, as DNA: TGTGCCAGCAGCTTAGGCGTGCGGGGAGCCCCGTACGAGCAGTACTTC. Translation: CASSLGVRGAPYEQYF.

V usage is TRBV11-2 and J usage is TRBJ1-1; D is possibly TRBD1 (5 bases). Germline assignment: CDR1 SGHAT and CDR2 FQNNGV. The CDR3 loop spans 14 amino acids. Deletions cut 3 bases from V and 8 bases from J, with 16 bases between. Here the CDR3 reads CASSFDRDRGEAFF. Written as DNA, the CDR3 is TGTGCCAGCAGCTTTGACCGGGACCGGGGGGAAGCTTTCTTT.

The V and J genes are TRBV29-1 and TRBJ2-1, with 8 bases matching TRBD1. The trim removed 6 bases at V and 5 bases at J, leaving 9 bases unmatched. In germline, CDR1 is SQVTM, CDR2 ANQGSEA. CDR3 length: 14 residues. The CDR3 region has the DNA TGCAGCGTAGAAAAATGGGACAGGAACAATGAGCAGTTCTTC. As protein: CSVEKWDRNNEQFF.

The V gene is TRBV11-2, the J gene TRBJ1-1, with TRBD1 identical over 10 bases. J was trimmed by 11 bases and V by 1 base; bases with no gene match: 4. The CDR3 consists of 13 residues. Germline lookup yields CDR1 SGHAT and CDR2 FQNNGV. CDR3 sequence: CASSLAPGQGAFF. The CDR3 nucleotides are TGTGCCAGCAGCTTAGCCCCGGGACAGGGGGCTTTCTTT.